This is a list of T cell receptor beta chains from one sample in a study of T cells after yellow fever vaccination. TCRdb reprocessed the 5' RACE reads with MiXCR, giving one entry per CDR3 protein. The table has just under 600,000 distinct CDR3 sequences, less than 15% seen once. The specimen was PBMCs, collected on the day of the yellow fever booster vaccination. All receptors derive from a man aged 25 to 40 who received the YFV17D yellow fever vaccine. Each CDR3 is given with its conserved first and last residue. D genes are given only for firm matches. Not every row has a clone size; where given, it reads once, few, many or a size class.

>TRBJ2-5|TRBV11-1|.|18|many
TGTGCCAGCAGCCCTCCGCTAGACGGTTCTGGGTACCAAGAGACCCAGTACTTC
CASSPPLDGSGYQETQYF
>TRBJ2-7|TRBV18|TRBD2|16|few
TGTGCCAGCTCACCATGGACTAGCGGACCGGAGGACGAGCAGTACTTC
CASSPWTSGPEDEQYF
>TRBJ1-2|TRBV5-4|TRBD1|15|once
TGTGCCAGCAGCTTGGCCGGGACAGGGGTCTATGGCTACACCTTC
CASSLAGTGVYGYTF
>TRBJ2-5|TRBV5-1|.|14|.
TGCGCCAGCAGCAGAGGGTATGGAGCCGAGACCCAGTACTTC
CASSRGYGAETQYF
>TRBJ2-3|TRBV20-1|.|15|.
TGCAGTGCTAGAGATAATGGAGTTCCCACAGATACGCAGTATTTT
CSARDNGVPTDTQYF
>TRBJ2-2|TRBV5-1|.|14|many
TGCGCCAGCAGCTTGGTTGTGGATACCGGGGAGCTGTTTTTT
CASSLVVDTGELFF
>TRBJ2-7|TRBV20-1|.|13|many
TGCAGTGCTCACCAGACTGGAAACTACGAGCAGTACTTC
CSAHQTGNYEQYF
>TRBJ2-1|TRBV7-2|.|13|few
TGTGCCAGCAGCCCGACAACACTGGGTGAGCAGTTCTTC
CASSPTTLGEQFF
>TRBJ2-6|TRBV28|.|17|.
TGTGCCAGCCTCAAAAGGGCAGGGGTGTCTGGGGCCAACGTCCTGACTTTC
CASLKRAGVSGANVLTF
>TRBJ2-5|TRBV25-1|TRBD2|16|once
TGTGCCAGCAGTGATCAGGGACTAGCGGCTCAAGAGACCCAGTACTTC
CASSDQGLAAQETQYF
>TRBJ2-7|TRBV30|.|11|few
TGTGCCTGGGGACGGTCCTACGAGCAGTACTTC
CAWGRSYEQYF
>TRBJ2-2|TRBV5-1|.|16|few
TGCGCCAGCAGCTTGGTCTTACGGGGTGCCACCGGGGAGCTGTTTTTT
CASSLVLRGATGELFF
>TRBJ2-7|TRBV5-1|.|14|many
TGCGCCAGCAGCTTCCGAAGCCCATGGGACGAGCAGTACTTC
CASSFRSPWDEQYF
>TRBJ2-3|TRBV7-6|TRBD1|18|.
TGTGCCAGCAGCTTGTACATACTAGGGACAGGGACATCAGATACGCAGTATTTT
CASSLYILGTGTSDTQYF
>TRBJ1-3|TRBV7-2|.|12|.
TGTGCCAGCAGGGGGTATGGAAACACCATATATTTT
CASRGYGNTIYF
>TRBJ2-1|TRBV15|TRBD2|19|few
TGTGCCACCAGCAGAGATGGTTCCGGGAGGTATAGCTCCTACAATGAGCAGTTCTTC
CATSRDGSGRYSSYNEQFF
>TRBJ2-3|TRBV3-1|.|13|.
TGTGCCAGCAGCCAAGGTCAAGCTCATACGCAGTATTTT
CASSQGQAHTQYF
>TRBJ2-5|TRBV7-8|TRBD2|16|few
TGTGCCAGCAGCACCCGACTAGCGGGATACCAAGAGACCCAGTACTTC
CASSTRLAGYQETQYF
>TRBJ2-7|TRBV29-1|.|16|.
TGCAGCGTTGTACCTGGGGGACCCAGTATCGGCCACGAGCAGTACTTC
CSVVPGGPSIGHEQYF
>TRBJ2-5|TRBV5-1|TRBD2|14|.
TGCGCCAGCAGGACGGCGGGAGGAACCGAGACCCAGTACTTC
CASRTAGGTETQYF
>TRBJ2-5|TRBV29-1|.|14|few
TGCAGCGTCCGAGACAGAGAGACGCAAGAGACCCAGTACTTC
CSVRDRETQETQYF
>TRBJ2-5|TRBV29-1|.|12|once
TGCAGCGTTGAAAAGGGCTGGGAGACCCAGTACTTC
CSVEKGWETQYF
>TRBJ2-3|TRBV29-1|TRBD2|13|.
TGCAGCGGTACGGGAGGGCGGACAGATACGCAGTATTTT
CSGTGGRTDTQYF
>TRBJ2-1|TRBV20-1|.|14|few
TGCAGTGCTCCAGGGGCAGGGTCCCACAATGAGCAGTTCTTC
CSAPGAGSHNEQFF
>TRBJ2-1|TRBV7-3|.|17|.
TGTGCCAGCAGCCAGTCTGGGGCCCTGAGCTCCTACAATGAGCAGTTCTTC
CASSQSGALSSYNEQFF
>TRBJ2-7|TRBV3-1|.|15|many
TGTGCCAGCAGCCAAGGTGCCGCTATGGGCAGCGAGCAGTACTTC
CASSQGAAMGSEQYF
>TRBJ2-7|TRBV7-2|.|15|.
TGTGCCAGCAGCTCCGTAGCAGGCGCCAGGTACGAGCAGTACTTC
CASSSVAGARYEQYF
>TRBJ2-5|TRBV5-1|.|14|few
TGCGCCAGCAGCGACCCTTCAGGGGAAGAGACCCAGTACTTC
CASSDPSGEETQYF
>TRBJ1-5|TRBV2|.|14|.
TGTGCCAGCAGGGGCTGGTGGACGAATCAGCCCCAGCATTTT
CASRGWWTNQPQHF
>TRBJ2-1|TRBV19|.|14|.
TGTGCCAGTAGCCACGGCCAGGGATACAATGAGCAGTTCTTC
CASSHGQGYNEQFF
>TRBJ1-4|TRBV12-3/TRBV12-4|.|14|.
TGTGCCAGCAGTTCCACGGACGGTTATGAAAAACTGTTTTTT
CASSSTDGYEKLFF
>TRBJ2-7|TRBV4-1|TRBD1|21|.
TGCGCCAGCAGCCAAGATTCTGGGGTGGGACAGGCGTCTCGGGAGAGGTACGAGCAGTACTTC
CASSQDSGVGQASRERYEQYF
>TRBJ2-5|TRBV12-3/TRBV12-4|TRBD1|12|few
TGTGCCAGCAGTGGTGGGGCAGGGGGCCTGTACTTC
CASSGGAGGLYF
>TRBJ1-5|TRBV6-2/TRBV6-3|.|15|few
TGTGCCAGCAGCCTTCCGACAAGGGCGAGACAGCCCCAGCATTTT
CASSLPTRARQPQHF
>TRBJ2-1|TRBV12-3/TRBV12-4|TRBD2|15|.
TGTGCCAGCACCTTAGCGGGAGGGAGCTACAATGAGCAGTTCTTC
CASTLAGGSYNEQFF
>TRBJ2-5|TRBV20-1|TRBD1|15|few
TGCAGTGCCGTCGGGGACAGGACGAACCAAGAGACCCAGTACTTC
CSAVGDRTNQETQYF
>TRBJ1-5|TRBV20-1|.|15|many
TGCAGTGCTACCCCCCTAGGACTTAGCAATCAGCCCCAGCATTTT
CSATPLGLSNQPQHF
>TRBJ2-5|TRBV27|TRBD2|18|.
TGTGCCAGCAGTCCTCGGTGGGGTAGCGGGAGGGCCAGGGAGACCCAGTACTTC
CASSPRWGSGRARETQYF
>TRBJ2-5|TRBV29-1|.|13|few
TGCAGCGTTGAGCACGAGGGACTGGATAACCAGTACTTC
CSVEHEGLDNQYF
>TRBJ1-6|TRBV29-1|TRBD1|13|many
TGCAGCGTTGGACAGGGGGCGGATTCACCCCTCCACTTT
CSVGQGADSPLHF
>TRBJ2-2|TRBV7-2|.|14|.
TGTGCCAGCAGCATCCCCCCACACACCGGGGAGCTGTTTTTT
CASSIPPHTGELFF
>TRBJ1-5|TRBV20-1|TRBD1|14|.
TGCAGTGCCCCGGAGGGGGCGAGCAATCAGCCCCAGCATTTT
CSAPEGASNQPQHF
>TRBJ2-1|TRBV6-4|TRBD2|16|.
TGTGCCAGCAGTGAGGGGGGGACGGTCTCCTACAATGAGCAGTTCTTC
CASSEGGTVSYNEQFF